Presented here are 16 T cell receptor beta chains from one specimen sequenced in a study of blood T cell repertoires in COVID-19. Only in-frame clones appear in the TCRdb table, and some are missing; sequencing was by immunoSEQ multiplex PCR. Of fewer than 300,000 clones listed, 88% are singletons. Sequencing was carried out using peripheral blood. These receptors were collected from a woman younger than 45 with acute or convalescent COVID-19.

This sequence joins TRBV9 and TRBJ2-7, with 7 bases lining up with TRBD2. Looked up from germline, CDR1 is SGDLS and CDR2 is YYNGEE. V trimming: 4 bases; J trimming: 7 bases; junction bases outside the gene matches: 8. This CDR3 has 13 residues. The CDR3 DNA is TGTGCCAGCAGCCCCGGGACTATCTGGGAGCAGTACTTC. Protein: CASSPGTIWEQYF.

The chain uses TRBV6-5 and TRBJ2-3; D unclear. CDR1 and CDR2 (germline): MNHEY, SVGAGI. The CDR3 has 15 residues. Trimming shortened V by 0 bases and J by 2 bases, and 9 bases separated the two germline ends. For the CDR3, the DNA is TGTGCCAGCAGTTACTCGACCAGCGTCACAGATACGCAGTATTTT. It yields the protein CASSYSTSVTDTQYF.

The genes are TRBV11-2 and TRBJ1-2, with D unresolved. V shed 2 bases and J shed 4 bases, with 11 bases lying between them. Germline V gene data show CDR1 as SGHAT and CDR2 as FQNNGV. The CDR3 covers 14 residues. In nucleotides, the CDR3 is TGTGCCAGCAGCTTATCCCAGGTTTCCTATGGCTACACCTTC. The encoded protein is CASSLSQVSYGYTF.

V gene TRBV3-1 (or the pseudogene TRBV3-2) combines with J gene TRBJ2-1, with 11 bases lining up with TRBD2. CDR3 length equals 14 residues. The J segment lost 9 bases and the V segment lost 2 bases, leaving 3 bases of the junction unmatched. Germline-derived CDR1 and CDR2 are LGHDT and YNNKEL (reference sequence). CDR3 in DNA: TGTGCCAGCAGCCAATTAGCGGGAGGGGGTGAGCAGTTCTTC. Translation gives CASSQLAGGGEQFF.

The chain is built from TRBV11-2 and TRBJ2-5, with 9 bases matching TRBD2. The CDR3 has 14 amino acids. V trimming: 8 bases; J trimming: 2 bases; junction bases outside the gene matches: 6. Germline loops: CDR1 SGHAT, CDR2 FQNNGV. The CDR3 coding sequence is TGTGCCAGCTCAGTAGCGGGAGCTCAAGAGACCCAGTACTTC. This translates into CASSVAGAQETQYF.

The CDR3 loop reads CASSLSSGRLYEQYF. CDR3 bases: TGTGCCAGCAGCTTGTCCAGCGGGAGGCTCTACGAGCAGTACTTC. This rearrangement joins TRBV5-4 to TRBJ2-7; 9 bases fit TRBD2. The CDR3 contains 15 residues. In germline, CDR1 is SGHNT, CDR2 YYREEE (reference sequence). Losses at the gene ends were 1 base for V and 3 bases for J; bases not matched to a gene: 5.

The rearrangement joins TRBV27 to TRBJ2-1; 8 bases are shared with TRBD1. CDR3 size: 16 residues. With V trimmed by 6 bases and J by 1 base, 8 bases remained unmatched. The germline V gene encodes CDR1 MNHEY and CDR2 SMNVEV (reference sequence). The CDR3 sequence: CASSRTGGRSYNEQFF. The CDR3 coding sequence is TGTGCCAGCAGCCGAACAGGGGGTAGGTCCTACAATGAGCAGTTCTTC.

The V gene is TRBV19, the J gene TRBJ2-6, with D maybe TRBD2 (7 bases). Trimming stripped 10 bases from V and 4 bases from J, with 23 bases between. Germline assignment: CDR1 LNHDA and CDR2 SQIVND (reference sequence). The CDR3 sequence is 17 residues long. The chain's CDR3 is CATMGAGALRGANVLTF. The CDR3 coding sequence is TGTGCCACCATGGGGGCGGGGGCTTTGAGAGGGGCCAACGTCCTGACTTTC.

J is TRBJ1-1 and V is TRBV30; perhaps TRBD1 as D (5 bases). Between the trimmed V and J ends, which lost 5 bases and 1 base, there was a span of 23 bases. There are 17 residues in the CDR3. The V gene's germline CDR1 is GTSNPN and CDR2 SVGIG (reference sequence). The CDR3 bases are TGTGCCTGGCATGGCCCGAGAATCGGGGGGGGGAACACTGAAGCTTTCTTT. Translation: CAWHGPRIGGGNTEAFF.

This clone was recorded once. The V gene is TRBV14, the J gene TRBJ2-7, with TRBD2 as a possible D gene (6 bases). CDR1 and CDR2 from the germline V gene are SGHDN and FVKESK. Trimming took 5 bases from V and 1 from J, leaving 12 bases between them. This CDR3 has 14 amino acids. The CDR3 DNA reads TGTGCCAGCAGCAGGACTAACCCGTCCTACGAGCAGTACTTC. It encodes CASSRTNPSYEQYF. The whole variable domain, filled in from reference TRBV14 and TRBJ2-7, reads EAGVTQFPSHSVIEKGQTVTLRCDPISGHDNLYWYRRVMGKEIKFLLHFVKESKQDESGMPNNRFLAERTGGTYSTLKVQPAELEDSGVYFCASSRTNPSYEQYFGPGTRLTVT.

This clone was counted only a few times. The rearrangement joins TRBV5-1 to TRBJ2-5; a weak D match, TRBD1 (5 bases). The CDR3 has 15 amino acids. Germline CDR1 SGHRS, CDR2 YFSETQ. The V gene lost 0 bases and the J gene lost 3 bases, with 12 bases spanning the gap. The CDR3 region has the DNA TGCGCCAGCAGCTTGGGGTTGACAGATAAAGAGACCCAGTACTTC. Protein: CASSLGLTDKETQYF.

The chain employs TRBV19 and TRBJ2-5, with 8 bases identical to TRBD2. V dropped 4 bases and J dropped 5; count of bases not matched to a gene: 6. Per germline, CDR1 LNHDA and CDR2 SQIVND (reference sequence). The CDR3 has 14 residues. The CDR3 is CASSNGTRYETQYF. CDR3 DNA sequence: TGTGCCAGTAGTAACGGGACTAGATACGAGACCCAGTACTTC.

V gene TRBV2 combines with J gene TRBJ2-1, with 8 nucleotides matching TRBD1. The germline V gene encodes CDR1 SNHLY and CDR2 FYNNEI. V dropped 9 bases and J dropped 7; count of bases not matched to a gene: 14. The CDR3 sequence is 15 residues long. The DNA of the CDR3 is TGTGCCAGAAGAGGTTGGACAGGGAATTGGAATGAGCAGTTCTTC. Encoded protein: CARRGWTGNWNEQFF. Combining the CDR3 with reference TRBV2 and TRBJ2-1 gives the whole variable domain EPEVTQTPSHQVTQMGQEVILRCVPISNHLYFYWYRQILGQKVEFLVSFYNNEISEKSEIFDDQFSVERPDGSNFTLKIRSTKLEDSAMYFCARRGWTGNWNEQFFGPGTRLTVL.

V usage is TRBV19 and J usage is TRBJ2-3, with TRBD2 matching over 7 bases. Trimming at V came to 3 bases and at J to 5 bases, leaving 5 bases not matched to a gene. CDR3 length: 14 residues. Per germline, CDR1 LNHDA and CDR2 SQIVND (reference sequence). CDR3 protein: CASSMGRGGDTQYF. CDR3 nucleotide sequence: TGTGCCAGTAGTATGGGGAGGGGTGGAGATACGCAGTATTTT.

This clone was found a few times. The rearrangement uses TRBV6-6 and TRBJ2-3, with D perhaps matching TRBD2 (5 bases). Between the trimmed V and J ends, which lost 6 bases and 5 bases, there was a span of 6 bases. Germline CDR1 and CDR2: MNHNY and SVGAGI (reference sequence). This CDR3 spans 11 amino acids. The CDR3: CASRRVDTQYF. The CDR3 DNA sequence: TGTGCCAGCAGGCGGGTAGATACGCAGTATTTT.

The chain has TRBV6-2 or TRBV6-3 and TRBJ1-5; 7 bases fit TRBD1. The germline V gene has CDR1 MNHEY and CDR2 SVGEGT. This CDR3 has 15 residues. The V gene end was trimmed by 5 bases and the J gene end by 9 bases; junction bases not matched to a gene: 13. In DNA, the CDR3 is TGTGCCAGCAGTCAAATCGACAGGGCGATTTGGCCCCAGCATTTT. Amino acids: CASSQIDRAIWPQHF.